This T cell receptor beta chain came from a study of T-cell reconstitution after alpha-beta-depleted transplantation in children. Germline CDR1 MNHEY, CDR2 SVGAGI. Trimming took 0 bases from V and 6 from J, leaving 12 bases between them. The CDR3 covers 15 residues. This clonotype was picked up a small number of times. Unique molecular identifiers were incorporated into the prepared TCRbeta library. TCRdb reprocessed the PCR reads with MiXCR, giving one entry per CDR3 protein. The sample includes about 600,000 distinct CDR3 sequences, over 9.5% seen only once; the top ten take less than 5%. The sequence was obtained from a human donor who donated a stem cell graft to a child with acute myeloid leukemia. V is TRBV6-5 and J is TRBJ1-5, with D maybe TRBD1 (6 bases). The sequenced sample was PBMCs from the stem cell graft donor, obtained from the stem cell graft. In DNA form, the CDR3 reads TGTGCCAGCAGTTACTCGCCAGGGGTCGGTCAGCCCCAGCATTTT. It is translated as CASSYSPGVGQPQHF.